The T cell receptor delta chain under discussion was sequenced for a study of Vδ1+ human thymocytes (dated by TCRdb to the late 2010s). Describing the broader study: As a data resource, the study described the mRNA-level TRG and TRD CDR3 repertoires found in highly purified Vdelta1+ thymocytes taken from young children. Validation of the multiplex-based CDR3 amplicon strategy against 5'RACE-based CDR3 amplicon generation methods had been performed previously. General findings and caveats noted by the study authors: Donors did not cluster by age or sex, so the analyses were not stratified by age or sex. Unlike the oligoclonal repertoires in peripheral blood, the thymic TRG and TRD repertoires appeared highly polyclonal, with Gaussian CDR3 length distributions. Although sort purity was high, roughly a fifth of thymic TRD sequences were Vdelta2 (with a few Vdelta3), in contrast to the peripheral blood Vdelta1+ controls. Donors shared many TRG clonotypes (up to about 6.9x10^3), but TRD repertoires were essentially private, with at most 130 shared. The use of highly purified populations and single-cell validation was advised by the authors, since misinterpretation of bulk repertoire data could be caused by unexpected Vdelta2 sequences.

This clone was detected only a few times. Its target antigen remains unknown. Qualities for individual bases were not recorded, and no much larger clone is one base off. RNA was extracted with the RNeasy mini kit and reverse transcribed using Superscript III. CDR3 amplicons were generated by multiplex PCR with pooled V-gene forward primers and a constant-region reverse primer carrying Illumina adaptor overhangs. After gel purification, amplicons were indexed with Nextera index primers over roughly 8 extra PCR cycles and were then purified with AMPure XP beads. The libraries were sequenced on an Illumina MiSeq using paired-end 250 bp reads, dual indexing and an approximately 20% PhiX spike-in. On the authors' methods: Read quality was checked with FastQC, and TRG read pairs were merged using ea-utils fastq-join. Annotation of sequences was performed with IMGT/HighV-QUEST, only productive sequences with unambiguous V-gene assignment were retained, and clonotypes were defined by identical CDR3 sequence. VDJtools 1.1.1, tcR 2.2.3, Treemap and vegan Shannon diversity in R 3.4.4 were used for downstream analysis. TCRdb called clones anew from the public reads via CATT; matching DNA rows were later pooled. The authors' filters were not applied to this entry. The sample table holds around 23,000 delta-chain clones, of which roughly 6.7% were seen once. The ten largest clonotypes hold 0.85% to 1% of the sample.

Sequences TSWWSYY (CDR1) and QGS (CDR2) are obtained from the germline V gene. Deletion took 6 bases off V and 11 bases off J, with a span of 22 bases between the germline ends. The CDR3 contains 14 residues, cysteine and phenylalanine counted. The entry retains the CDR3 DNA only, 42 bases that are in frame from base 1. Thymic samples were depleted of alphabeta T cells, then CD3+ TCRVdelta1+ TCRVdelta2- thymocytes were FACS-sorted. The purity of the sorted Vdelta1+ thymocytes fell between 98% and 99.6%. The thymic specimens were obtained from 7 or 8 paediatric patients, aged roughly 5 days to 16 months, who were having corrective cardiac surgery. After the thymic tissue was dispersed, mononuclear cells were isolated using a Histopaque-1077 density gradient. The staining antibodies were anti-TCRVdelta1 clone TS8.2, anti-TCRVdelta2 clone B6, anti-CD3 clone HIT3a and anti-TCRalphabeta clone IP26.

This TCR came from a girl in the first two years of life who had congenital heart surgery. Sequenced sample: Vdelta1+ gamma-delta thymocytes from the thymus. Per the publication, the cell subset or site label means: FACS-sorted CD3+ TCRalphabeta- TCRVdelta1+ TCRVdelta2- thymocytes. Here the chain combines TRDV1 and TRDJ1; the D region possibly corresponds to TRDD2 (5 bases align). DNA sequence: TGTGCTCTTGGTGATCCCTACCGAAGCTTGGACCTCATCTTT. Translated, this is CALGDPYRSLDLIF.